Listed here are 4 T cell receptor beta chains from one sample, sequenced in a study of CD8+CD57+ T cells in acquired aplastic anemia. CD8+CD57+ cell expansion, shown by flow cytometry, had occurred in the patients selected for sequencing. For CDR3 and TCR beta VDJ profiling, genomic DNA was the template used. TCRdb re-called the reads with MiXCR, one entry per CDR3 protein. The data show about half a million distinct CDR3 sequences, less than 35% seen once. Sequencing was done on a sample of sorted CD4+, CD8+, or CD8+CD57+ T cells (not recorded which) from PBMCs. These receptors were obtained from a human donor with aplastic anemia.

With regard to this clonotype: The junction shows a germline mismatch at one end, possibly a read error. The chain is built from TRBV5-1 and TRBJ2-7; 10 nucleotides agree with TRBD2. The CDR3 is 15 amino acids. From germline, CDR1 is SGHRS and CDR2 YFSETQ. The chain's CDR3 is CASSRTSGRTYEQHF. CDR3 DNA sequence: TGCGCCAGCAGTCGGACTAGCGGAAGGACCTACGAGCAGCACTTC.

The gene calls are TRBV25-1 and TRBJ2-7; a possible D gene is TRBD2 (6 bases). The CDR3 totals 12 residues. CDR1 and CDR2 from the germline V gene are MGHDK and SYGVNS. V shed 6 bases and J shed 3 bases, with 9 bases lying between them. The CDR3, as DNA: TGTGCCAGCAGCGGGAGTCGCTACGAGCAGTACTTC. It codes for CASSGSRYEQYF.

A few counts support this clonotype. The CDR3 bases are TGTGCCAGCAGCGTAGGGGCCCAGGGGGCCCTGGACACTGAAGCTTTCTTT. Its translation is CASSVGAQGALDTEAFF. The gene calls are TRBV9 and TRBJ1-1; 8 bases fit TRBD1. V shed 0 bases and J 3 bases; nucleotides not matched to a gene: 10. The CDR3 has 17 residues. Germline loops: CDR1 SGDLS, CDR2 YYNGEE.

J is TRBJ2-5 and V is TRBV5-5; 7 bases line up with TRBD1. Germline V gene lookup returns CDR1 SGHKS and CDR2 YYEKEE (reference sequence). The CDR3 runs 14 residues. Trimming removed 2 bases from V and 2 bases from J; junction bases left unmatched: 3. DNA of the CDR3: TGTGCCAGCAGCTTTAGGGGACAGCAAGAGACCCAGTACTTC. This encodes CASSFRGQQETQYF.